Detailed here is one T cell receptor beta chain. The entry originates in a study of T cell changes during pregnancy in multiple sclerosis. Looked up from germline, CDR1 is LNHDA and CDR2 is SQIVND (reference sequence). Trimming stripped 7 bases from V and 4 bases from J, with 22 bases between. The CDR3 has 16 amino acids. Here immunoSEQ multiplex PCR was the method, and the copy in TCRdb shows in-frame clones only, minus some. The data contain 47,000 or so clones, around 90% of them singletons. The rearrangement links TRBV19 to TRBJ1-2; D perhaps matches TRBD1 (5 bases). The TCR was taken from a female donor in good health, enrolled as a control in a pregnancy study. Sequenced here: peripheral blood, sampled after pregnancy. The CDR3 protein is CASNLPGEGLGYGYTF. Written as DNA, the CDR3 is TGTGCCAGTAACCTACCCGGGGAGGGGCTCGGCTATGGCTACACCTTC.